The subject of this entry is one TCR beta chain. Its antigen is not known. This specimen belongs to a study of beta chain features in type 1 diabetes. The study, taken as a whole, reports: A moderate, significant TCRB CDR3 shortening appeared in type 1 diabetes across four CD4+ subsets. More deletions and fewer insertions at VDJ junctions were found in patients with type 1 diabetes.

Trimming at V came to 6 bases and at J to 3 bases, leaving 2 bases not matched to a gene. The CDR3 loop spans 13 amino acids. Looked up from germline, CDR1 is MNHEY and CDR2 is SMNVEV (reference sequence). The study reverse transcribed the entire isolated RNA, so it sequenced expressed TCRB transcripts. Sequencing was performed with immunoSEQ multiplex PCR; in TCRdb, only in-frame clones are kept and a portion is missing. The sample consists of 250,000 to 350,000 clones, more than 9.5% of them appearing once. The sequenced material came from naive CD4+ T cells from blood. The source of this sequence is a woman in her twenties or thirties in good health. The chain couples TRBV27 to TRBJ2-7, with 10 bases matching TRBD1. The CDR3 loop is CASRRDRGYEQYF. In DNA form, the CDR3 reads TGTGCCAGCAGGCGGGACAGGGGCTACGAGCAGTACTTC.